These 20 T cell receptor beta chains came from one sample sequenced in a study of radiotherapy plus CTLA-4 blockade in lung cancer. The assay was immunoSEQ multiplex PCR, and TCRdb's table has in-frame clones only and misses some. The table shows 120,000 or so clones, with over 80% occurring only once. The material sequenced was peripheral blood, taken from a patient treated with radiotherapy plus ipilimumab. All receptors come from a human donor with non-small cell lung cancer that progressed on radiotherapy plus ipilimumab.

The V and J genes are TRBV2 and TRBJ1-4; 7 bases align to TRBD1. Trimming took 10 bases from V and 2 from J; bases not matched to a gene: 4. CDR1 is SNHLY and CDR2 is FYNNEI in the germline V gene. The CDR3 is 13 residues long. The CDR3 loop is CATTGQTNEKLFF. As DNA, the CDR3 is TGTGCCACTACGGGACAGACTAATGAAAAACTGTTTTTT. Full variable domain (missing parts from reference TRBV2 and TRBJ1-4): EPEVTQTPSHQVTQMGQEVILRCVPISNHLYFYWYRQILGQKVEFLVSFYNNEISEKSEIFDDQFSVERPDGSNFTLKIRSTKLEDSAMYFCATTGQTNEKLFFGSGTQLSVL.

This rearrangement joins TRBV4-1 to TRBJ2-7, with 9 bases fitting TRBD2. Trimming at V came to 1 base and at J to 0 bases, leaving 4 bases not matched to a gene. The germline V gene encodes CDR1 MGHRA and CDR2 YSYEKL. The CDR3 runs 16 residues. The CDR3 DNA reads TGCGCCAGCAGCCAAGGCCTAGCGGGAAACTCCTACGAGCAGTACTTC. Translated: CASSQGLAGNSYEQYF.

DNA of the CDR3: TGTGCCAGCAGTGAAGCAGGCGGGGGAGGAGAAAAACTGTTTTTT. Encoded protein: CASSEAGGGGEKLFF. The rearrangement links TRBV2 to TRBJ1-4; perhaps TRBD1 as D (5 bases). This CDR3 spans 15 amino acids. CDR1 is SNHLY and CDR2 is FYNNEI in the germline V gene. Trimming stripped 0 bases from V and 8 bases from J, with 13 bases between.

J is TRBJ2-1 and V is TRBV30, with 8 bases fitting TRBD2. Trimming took 2 bases from V and 7 from J; bases not matched to a gene: 7. This CDR3 has 14 residues. CDR1 and CDR2 (germline): GTSNPN, SVGIG (reference sequence). The CDR3 bases are TGTGCCTGGAGTAAAGCGGGAGTAGGTAATGAGCAGTTCTTC. This encodes CAWSKAGVGNEQFF.

The sample holds a few counts of this clone. This rearrangement joins TRBV19 to TRBJ2-1; a possible D gene is TRBD1 (5 bases). Trimming took off 7 bases at V and 4 bases at J, with 8 bases between the two ends. Germline CDR1 reads LNHDA; CDR2 reads SQIVND (reference sequence). The CDR3 loop spans 12 amino acids. Here the CDR3 reads CASKGAYNEQFF. The CDR3, as DNA: TGTGCCAGTAAAGGGGCATACAATGAGCAGTTCTTC.

The chain carries TRBV19 and TRBJ1-5, with D tentatively TRBD1 (5 bases). The CDR3 runs to 14 residues. The germline gives CDR1 LNHDA, CDR2 SQIVND (reference sequence). V was shortened by 3 bases and J by 4 bases, with 10 bases between the two germline ends. The CDR3 is CASSIVRGNQPQHF. As DNA, the CDR3 is TGTGCCAGTAGTATCGTCCGGGGGAATCAGCCCCAGCATTTT.

CDR3 in amino acids: CASSRGDSEQFF. CDR3 sequence (DNA): TGTGCCAGCAGCCGAGGGGACAGCGAGCAGTTCTTC. The chain uses TRBV5-5 and TRBJ2-1; 7 bases are shared with TRBD1. The germline gives CDR1 SGHKS, CDR2 YYEKEE (reference sequence). CDR3 length: 12 residues. J lost 10 bases, V lost 4 bases, and 5 bases had no gene match. The full variable domain, with the rest looked up from reference TRBV5-5 and TRBJ2-1, is DAGVTQSPTHLIKTRGQQVTLRCSPISGHKSVSWYQQVLGQGPQFIFQYYEKEERGRGNFPDRFSARQFPNYSSELNVNALLLGDSALYLCASSRGDSEQFFGPGTRLTVL.

The chain uses TRBV30 and TRBJ1-5; tentative D call: TRBD1 (5 bases). V dropped 5 bases and J dropped 7 bases, with 15 bases sitting between them. CDR1 and CDR2 (germline): GTSNPN, SVGIG (reference sequence). CDR3 length: 13 residues. CDR3 region: CAWGRDLSQPQHF. DNA for the CDR3: TGTGCCTGGGGACGGGACTTGAGCCAGCCCCAGCATTTT.

This chain connects TRBV9 to TRBJ2-2, with 8 bases fitting TRBD1. V lost 0 bases to trimming and J lost 6 bases; unmatched junction nucleotides: 7. This CDR3 is 16 amino acids long. Per the germline V gene, CDR1 is SGDLS and CDR2 is YYNGEE. In DNA, the CDR3 is TGTGCCAGCAGCGTAGGTGCAGGGGGCTTTTCCGGGGAGCTGTTTTTT. Protein product: CASSVGAGGFSGELFF. The full variable domain, completed using reference TRBV9 and TRBJ2-2, is DSGVTQTPKHLITATGQRVTLRCSPRSGDLSVYWYQQSLDQGLQFLIQYYNGEERAKGNILERFSAQQFPDLHSELNLSSLELGDSALYFCASSVGAGGFSGELFFGEGSRLTVL.

V is TRBV6-1 and J is TRBJ2-1; a possible D gene is TRBD2 (6 bases). Germline V lookup: CDR1 MNHNS, CDR2 SASEGT. The CDR3 is made up of 15 amino acids. V dropped 2 bases and J dropped 8 bases, with 16 bases sitting between them. The CDR3 region has the DNA TGTGCCAGCAGTGAATCGATGGAGGGTGGGGATGAGCAGTTCTTC. It encodes CASSESMEGGDEQFF.

The gene calls are TRBV19 and TRBJ2-2, with D uncertain. Between the trimmed V and J ends, which lost 2 bases and 3 bases, there was a span of 16 bases. CDR1 LNHDA and CDR2 SQIVND come from the germline V gene (reference sequence). The CDR3 is 17 residues long. The CDR3 spells CASSINWRRFYTGELFF. CDR3 in DNA: TGTGCCAGTAGTATAAATTGGCGGCGGTTTTACACCGGGGAGCTGTTTTTT.

The gene calls are TRBV4-1 and TRBJ2-1; possibly TRBD2 for D (6 bases). The CDR3 totals 15 residues. CDR1 MGHRA and CDR2 YSYEKL come from the germline V gene. V was pared by 1 base and J by 9 bases, with 16 bases between. CDR3 sequence reads: CASSQVRGDLSEQFF. The CDR3 DNA reads TGCGCCAGCAGCCAAGTGCGGGGAGACCTTAGTGAGCAGTTCTTC.

The rearrangement links TRBV6-6 to TRBJ1-3; D gene ambiguous. From germline, CDR1 is MNHNY and CDR2 SVGAGI (reference sequence). V lost 0 bases and J lost 4, with 10 bases in between. The CDR3 extends over 15 amino acids. CDR3 in amino acids: CASSYSPEGGNTIYF. In nucleotides, the CDR3 is TGTGCCAGCAGTTACTCCCCTGAAGGGGGAAACACCATATATTTT.

The V and J genes are TRBV4-1 and TRBJ2-7; 7 positions agree with TRBD1. Unmatched junction bases numbered 7, after V lost 8 bases and J lost 3 bases. The CDR3 has 13 amino acids. Germline CDR1 MGHRA, CDR2 YSYEKL. The CDR3 bases are TGCGCCAGCCTTCGGGACAGAATCTACGAGCAGTACTTC. Amino acids: CASLRDRIYEQYF.

The CDR3 nucleotides are TGTGCCAGCTCACCAAGGGGGTCCTGGCTAACCACAGATACGCAGTATTTT. Residues: CASSPRGSWLTTDTQYF. This sequence joins TRBV18 and TRBJ2-3, with D maybe TRBD1 (6 bases). The CDR3 sequence is 17 residues long. V was shortened by 2 bases and J by 2 bases, with 17 bases between the two germline ends. CDR1 and CDR2 from the germline V gene are KGHSH and LQKENI.

The chain employs TRBV30 and TRBJ1-5, with D perhaps TRBD1 (5 bases). The CDR3 contains 14 residues. Germline V lookup: CDR1 GTSNPN, CDR2 SVGIG (reference sequence). The V end lost 0 bases, the J end lost 10 bases, and 16 bases lay between the germline ends. CDR3 protein: CAWSVGPGGVPQHF. In DNA, the CDR3 is TGTGCCTGGAGTGTGGGGCCCGGTGGAGTTCCCCAGCATTTT.

V usage is TRBV5-8 and J usage is TRBJ1-4; TRBD1 matches 10 bases. This CDR3 is built from 15 residues. V lost 4 bases and J lost 5; bases outside the gene matches: 5. Looked up from germline, CDR1 is SGHTS and CDR2 is YDEGEE. CDR3 protein: CASSRDRGTNEKLFF. For the CDR3, the DNA is TGTGCCAGCAGCCGGGACAGGGGAACAAATGAAAAACTGTTTTTT.

The chain has TRBV9 and TRBJ2-2; D is unclear. Germline CDR1 SGDLS, CDR2 YYNGEE. The V end was cut by 3 bases, the J end by 2 bases, with 11 bases between. This CDR3 region has 15 residues. In nucleotides, the CDR3 is TGTGCCAGCAGCGCGACGGGTCATAACACCGGGGAGCTGTTTTTT. Translation gives CASSATGHNTGELFF.

This sequence joins TRBV9 and TRBJ1-3; D not resolved. From germline, CDR1 is SGDLS and CDR2 YYNGEE. The CDR3 length is 14 residues. Trimming removed 4 bases from V and 3 bases from J, with 11 bases in between. Here the CDR3 reads CASSSGSGGNTIYF. The DNA of the CDR3 is TGTGCCAGCAGCTCGGGGAGTGGTGGAAACACCATATATTTT. Looking up the rest from reference TRBV9 and TRBJ1-3 gives the full variable domain: DSGVTQTPKHLITATGQRVTLRCSPRSGDLSVYWYQQSLDQGLQFLIQYYNGEERAKGNILERFSAQQFPDLHSELNLSSLELGDSALYFCASSSGSGGNTIYFGEGSWLTVV.

The chain joins TRBV28 to TRBJ2-7; TRBD1 might be the D (6 bases). The V gene's germline CDR1 is MDHEN and CDR2 SYDVKM. V shed 2 bases and J shed 3 bases, with 8 bases lying between them. This CDR3 is built from 13 residues. CDR3 DNA: TGTGCCAGCAGTTTACGACAGGACTACGAGCAGTACTTC. Translation: CASSLRQDYEQYF.